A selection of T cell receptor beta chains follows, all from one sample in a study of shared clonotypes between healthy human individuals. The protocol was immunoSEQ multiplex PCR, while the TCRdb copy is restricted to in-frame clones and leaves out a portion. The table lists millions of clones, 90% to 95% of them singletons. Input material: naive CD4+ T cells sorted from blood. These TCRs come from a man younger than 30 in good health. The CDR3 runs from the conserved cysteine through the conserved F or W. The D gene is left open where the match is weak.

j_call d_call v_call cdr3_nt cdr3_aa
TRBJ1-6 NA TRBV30 TGTGCCTGGAGTGTAAACACCGCGCGCTGGGATTCACCCCTCCACTTT CAWSVNTARWDSPLHF
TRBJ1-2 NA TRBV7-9 TGTGCCAGCAGGCACAATACTCCCTCTTATGACTATGGCTACACCTTC CASRHNTPSYDYGYTF
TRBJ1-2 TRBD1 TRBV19 TGTGCCAGTAGTACTGGGGACAGGCCTCTCTATGGCTACACCTTC CASSTGDRPLYGYTF
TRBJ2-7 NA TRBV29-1 TGCAGCACCAGAGCCCTAGATAGCGAGCAGTACTTC CSTRALDSEQYF
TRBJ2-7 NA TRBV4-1 TGCGCCAGCAGCCAAGCCGGGACGGTCTCCTACGAGCAGTACTTC CASSQAGTVSYEQYF
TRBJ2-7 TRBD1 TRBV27 TGTGCCAGCAGCCGCTCCGGGACAGGGCCCTACGAGCAGTACTTC CASSRSGTGPYEQYF
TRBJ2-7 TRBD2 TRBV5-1 TGCGCCAGCAGCTTGTTCGGTCCCCCGGGGGGCTACGAGCAGTACTTC CASSLFGPPGGYEQYF
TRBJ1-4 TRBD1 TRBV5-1 TGCGCCAGCAGCCCGGGGACAGACGGCGGGAAACTGTTTTTT CASSPGTDGGKLFF
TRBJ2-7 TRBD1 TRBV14 TGTGCCAGCAGCCCTGGGACAGGGGGTATCAACGAGCAGTACTTC CASSPGTGGINEQYF
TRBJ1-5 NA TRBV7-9 TGTGCCACCTCGGCCTATAGCAATCAGCCCCAGCATTTT CATSAYSNQPQHF